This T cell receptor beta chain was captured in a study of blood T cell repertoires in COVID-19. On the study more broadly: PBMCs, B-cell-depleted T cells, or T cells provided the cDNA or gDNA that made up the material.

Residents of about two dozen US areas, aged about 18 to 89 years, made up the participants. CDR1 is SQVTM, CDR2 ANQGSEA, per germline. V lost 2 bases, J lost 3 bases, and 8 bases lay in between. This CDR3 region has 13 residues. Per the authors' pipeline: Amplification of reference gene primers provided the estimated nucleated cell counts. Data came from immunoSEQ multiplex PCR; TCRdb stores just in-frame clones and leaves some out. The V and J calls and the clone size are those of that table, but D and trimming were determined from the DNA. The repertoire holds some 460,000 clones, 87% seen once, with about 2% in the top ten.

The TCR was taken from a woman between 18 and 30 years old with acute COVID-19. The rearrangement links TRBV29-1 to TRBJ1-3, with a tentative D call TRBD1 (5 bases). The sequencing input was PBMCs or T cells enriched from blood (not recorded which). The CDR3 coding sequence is TGCAGCGTTGAATGGCAGGGTGGAAACACCATATATTTT. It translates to CSVEWQGGNTIYF.